This paragraph covers one T cell receptor beta chain sequence. The data stem from a study of T cell changes during pregnancy in multiple sclerosis. Assay used: immunoSEQ multiplex PCR; TCRdb lists only in-frame clones, some missing. The sample includes about 73,000 clones, about 92% of them seen just once. CDR3 length equals 17 residues. The V gene end was trimmed by 4 bases and the J gene end by 1 base; junction bases not matched to a gene: 14. Germline V gives CDR1 SGHRS, CDR2 YFSETQ. The sequence derives from a female donor in good health, enrolled as a control in a pregnancy study. Specimen: peripheral blood, collected in the third trimester of pregnancy. V usage is TRBV5-1 and J usage is TRBJ2-7, with TRBD1 identical over 7 bases. The CDR3 coding sequence is TGCGCCAGCAGCCCACCCCCACCGGGACAGACTTCCTACGAGCAGTACTTC. Translation: CASSPPPPGQTSYEQYF.